These T cell receptor beta chains were read from a single sample in a study of T cells in tumors after PD-1 blockade. Libraries were prepared by immunoSEQ multiplex PCR; TCRdb keeps only in-frame clonotypes and omits some of them. Here the sample spans tens of thousands of clones, about 74% being singletons. This specimen consisted of PBMCs, obtained after anti-PD-1 treatment. All receptors come from a human donor with basal cell carcinoma. The CDR3 runs from the conserved cysteine through the conserved F or W. D genes are given only for firm matches. The size field is filled for only some rows; it gives once, few, many or a size class.

J,V,D,size,DNA,CDR3
TRBJ1-1,TRBV29-1,.,.,TGCAGCGTTGAAGATTGGGGGTCCAACACTGAAGCTTTCTTT,CSVEDWGSNTEAFF
TRBJ1-2,TRBV29-1,TRBD1,.,TGCAGCGTTGAACTTCGGACAGGGGGCGCCTATGGCTACACCTTC,CSVELRTGGAYGYTF
TRBJ2-4,TRBV3-1/TRBV3-2,.,once,TGTGCCAGCAGCCAAGACCTCTACCTAGCCAAAAACATTCAGTACTTC,CASSQDLYLAKNIQYF
TRBJ2-3,TRBV6-5,.,.,TGTGCCAGCAGTTACTCGGGACTTCGCACAGATACGCAGTATTTT,CASSYSGLRTDTQYF
TRBJ2-2,TRBV5-1,.,.,TGCGCCAGCAGCTTTTCGGGGAAGACCGGGGAGCTGTTTTTT,CASSFSGKTGELFF
TRBJ2-4,TRBV2,TRBD1,.,TGTGCCAGCAGTTGGGACAGGGGGATGCCCCTAGCCAAAAACATTCAGTACTTC,CASSWDRGMPLAKNIQYF
TRBJ1-6,TRBV7-2,TRBD1,.,TGTGCCAGCAACCTGAAGGGGACAGACTCCTCCATCGTTTCACCCCTCCACTTT,CASNLKGTDSSIVSPLHF
TRBJ2-5,TRBV5-4,TRBD1,.,TGTGCCAGCAGCTTGGGTGCGGGACAGGGTGGTTTTGGGACCCAGTACTTC,CASSLGAGQGGFGTQYF
TRBJ2-5,TRBV24-1,.,.,TGTGCCACCAGTGAAACTAGAGACCACCAAGAGACCCAGTACTTC,CATSETRDHQETQYF
TRBJ2-5,TRBV2,TRBD2,.,TGTGCCAGCAGTGTAGGCGGGGGGGCCGGTGTGACCCAGTACTTC,CASSVGGGAGVTQYF